This TCR beta chain is drawn from a study of shared clonotypes between healthy human individuals. Germline V gives CDR1 MNHEY, CDR2 SVGAGI. V was trimmed by 5 bases and J by 0 bases, leaving 11 bases between them. The CDR3 sequence is 15 residues long. Study results and caveats: Generally, naive subsets (rather than memory subsets) showed larger estimated richness.

Naive CD8 isolation took CD45RO-negative cells positively selected for CCR7 and excluded terminally differentiated effector memory CD45RA+ cells. Turning to this clone: The target antigen is unknown.

The assay was immunoSEQ multiplex PCR, and TCRdb's table has in-frame clones only and misses some. The table shows around 2,000,000 clones, with about 95% occurring only once. The J gene is TRBJ1-5, the V gene TRBV6-5; TRBD1 is a possible D gene (5 bases). The receptor was isolated from a man between 18 and 35 years old in good health. Sequenced material: naive CD8+ T cells sorted from blood. The CDR3 is CASSIDSYSNQPQHF. The CDR3 region has the DNA TGTGCCAGCAGTATTGACAGTTATAGCAATCAGCCCCAGCATTTT.